The T cell receptor (beta chain) under discussion was sequenced for a study of cytomegalovirus exposure and HLA in healthy donors. General study findings and limits: When a later analysis compared HLA-associated TCR beta chains with equally common others, the HLA-associated chains turned out to be more clonally expanded and to have lower generation probabilities.

V was pared by 8 bases and J by 1 base, with 15 bases between. CDR3 length: 15 residues. CDR1 and CDR2 (germline): MNHNS, SASEGT. A word on this clone: Its antigen is undetermined.

The PCR was carried out with 60 Vbeta primers and 13 Jbeta primers. Only in-frame clones appear in the TCRdb table, and some are missing; sequencing was by immunoSEQ multiplex PCR. The sample has about 110,000 clones; around 80% are singletons. The chain employs TRBV6-1 and TRBJ2-4; weak D call: TRBD2 (6 bases). The clonotype was recovered from a man aged 50-60 years in good health and CMV-seronegative. Sequencing used PBMCs. The CDR3 nucleotides are TGTGCCAGCGAGTGGGACTCCGGGGCCAAAAACATTCAGTACTTC. Its translation is CASEWDSGAKNIQYF.